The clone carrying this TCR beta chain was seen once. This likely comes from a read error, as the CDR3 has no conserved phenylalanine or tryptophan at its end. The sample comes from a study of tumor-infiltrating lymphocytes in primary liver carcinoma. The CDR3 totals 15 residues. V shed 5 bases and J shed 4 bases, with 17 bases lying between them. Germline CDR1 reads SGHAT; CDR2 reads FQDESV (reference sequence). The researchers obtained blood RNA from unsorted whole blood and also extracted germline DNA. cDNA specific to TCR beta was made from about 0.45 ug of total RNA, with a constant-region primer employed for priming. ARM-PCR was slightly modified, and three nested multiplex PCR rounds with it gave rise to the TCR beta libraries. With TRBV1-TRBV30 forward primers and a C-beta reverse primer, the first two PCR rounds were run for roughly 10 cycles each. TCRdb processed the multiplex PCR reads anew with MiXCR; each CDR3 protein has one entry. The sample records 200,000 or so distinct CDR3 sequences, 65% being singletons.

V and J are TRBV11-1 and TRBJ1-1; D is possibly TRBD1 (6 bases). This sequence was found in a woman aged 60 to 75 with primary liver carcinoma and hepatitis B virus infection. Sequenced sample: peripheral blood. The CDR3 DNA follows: TGTGCCAGCAGCCCAAGGGGGTCAGTGGGCACTGAAGCTTTCTTA. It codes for CASSPRGSVGTEAFL.